Listed below are T cell receptor beta chains from one sample, sequenced in a study of T cell responses to AZD1222 COVID-19 vaccine. Some clones are missing from TCRdb's copy, which holds only in-frame ones; the method was immunoSEQ multiplex PCR. The sample yields 200,000 or so clones, around 92% seen once. Sequencing was performed on peripheral blood, taken on day 0 of AZD1222 vaccination. The receptors come from an adult in good health. The CDR3 runs from the conserved cysteine through the conserved F or W. Fields, in order: D gene, clone size, V gene, J gene, CDR3 DNA, CDR3 protein. D genes are given only for firm matches. For some rows the clone size is stated as once, few or many, or as a class when expanded; others skip it.

>-|-|TRBV5-1|TRBJ1-5
TGCGCCAGCAGCTTGGAAGGGAGGCAGCCCCAGCATTTT
CASSLEGRQPQHF
>-|once|TRBV20-1|TRBJ1-2
TGCAGTGTCCCGTTCGATGGAGGCTACACCTTC
CSVPFDGGYTF
>-|-|TRBV6-2/TRBV6-3|TRBJ1-3
TGTGCCAGCAGTTTCGGACTGATTGGAAACACCATATATTTT
CASSFGLIGNTIYF
>TRBD2|-|TRBV10-3|TRBJ2-7
TGTGCCATCAGTGAGTCGACCGGGACTAGCGGGAGTAAAAGGTACGAGCAGTACTTC
CAISESTGTSGSKRYEQYF
>-|-|TRBV7-2|TRBJ2-3
TGTGCCAGCAGCTTACCCTCCGGTAGCGTGGGGAAAGATACGCAGTATTTT
CASSLPSGSVGKDTQYF
>TRBD1|-|TRBV2|TRBJ1-1
TGTGCCAGCAGGGTTACAGGGGAAACTGAAGCTTTCTTT
CASRVTGETEAFF
>-|-|TRBV19|TRBJ1-2
TGTGCCAGTAGTAGAGAGCCTCCCTATGGCTACACCTTC
CASSREPPYGYTF
>TRBD1|-|TRBV9|TRBJ2-1
TGTGCCAGCAGCGTAGCCCTCGCCCCGGGACAGTCCAATGAGCAGTTCTTC
CASSVALAPGQSNEQFF
>-|-|TRBV19|TRBJ1-1
TGTGCCAGTAGTATAGATCCTGGGACCACTGAAGCTTTCTTT
CASSIDPGTTEAFF
>-|-|TRBV11-2|TRBJ1-1
TGTGCCAGCAGCTTAGGTCAGACAACCTCCAAAGCTTTCTTT
CASSLGQTTSKAFF